Given below is one T cell receptor beta chain in context. Its antigen is unidentified. The data were taken from a study of T cell repertoires in cytomegalovirus infection. One entry per CDR3 protein, called by TCRdb with MiXCR from the reads. The profile covers more than 250,000 distinct CDR3 sequences, with around 25% appearing a single time and roughly 13% taken by the ten largest. Study-level points and caveats: Dominant in the ex vivo response were TCR beta clonotypes restricted by HLA-C and specific for CMV.

Germline assignment: CDR1 DFQATT and CDR2 SNEGSKA (reference sequence). This CDR3 contains 13 residues. Trimming removed 6 bases from V and 6 bases from J; junction bases left unmatched: 3. The chain links TRBV20-1 to TRBJ2-1, with TRBD2 identical over 12 bases. The TCR sequence derives from a human donor in good health (CMV status not recorded). Some clones in this sample may be carry-over from other donors' samples. Source: cultured PBMCs, taken from culture after CMV antigen stimulation. The CDR3 DNA is TGCAGTGCAGCTAGCGGGAGGGCCAATGAGCAGTTCTTC. It translates to CSAASGRANEQFF.